The 20 T cell receptor beta chains below all came from one sample that was sequenced in a study of blood T cell repertoires in COVID-19. The assay was immunoSEQ multiplex PCR, and TCRdb's table has in-frame clones only and misses some. Of 350,000 to 450,000 clones listed, around 87% were seen once; the top ten hold roughly 2%. The sequenced material came from PBMCs or T cells enriched from blood (not recorded which). Receptors were obtained from a middle-aged man in a cohort exposed to, infected with or recovered from COVID-19 (not recorded which).

The chain links TRBV28 to TRBJ2-2; 10 bases match TRBD2. The CDR3 covers 18 residues. Germline V gives CDR1 MDHEN, CDR2 SYDVKM. V lost 5 bases to trimming and J lost 4 bases; unmatched junction nucleotides: 13. The CDR3 DNA follows: TGTGCCAGCAGTCCGCCGAGGACTAGCGGAGGGGCCACCGGGGAGCTGTTTTTT. Translating gives CASSPPRTSGGATGELFF.

The V and J genes are TRBV3-1 (or the pseudogene TRBV3-2) and TRBJ1-1; 7 positions match TRBD1. The V gene end was trimmed by 2 bases and the J gene end by 6 bases; junction bases not matched to a gene: 9. Germline V gene sequence: CDR1 LGHDT, CDR2 YNNKEL (reference sequence). The length of the CDR3 is 15 residues. The CDR3 region has the DNA TGTGCCAGCAGCCAAACACCCCAGGGGGGAGCTGAAGCTTTCTTT. Amino acid sequence: CASSQTPQGGAEAFF.

This clone has just one count. V is TRBV28 and J is TRBJ2-7, with 9 positions matching TRBD1. Germline CDR1 is MDHEN and CDR2 is SYDVKM. V was pared by 7 bases and J by 1 base, with 8 bases of the junction left unmatched. The length of the CDR3 is 15 residues. In nucleotides, the CDR3 is TGTGCCAGCAACGGACAGGGGATTGGGTCCTACGAGCAGTACTTC. Amino acids: CASNGQGIGSYEQYF. Full variable domain (remainder filled in from reference TRBV28 and TRBJ2-7): DVKVTQSSRYLVKRTGEKVFLECVQDMDHENMFWYRQDPGLGLRLIYFSYDVKMKEKGDIPEGYSVSREKKERFSLILESASTNQTSMYLCASNGQGIGSYEQYFGPGTRLTVT.

As concerns this clone: Additional DNA sequences in this sample encode the identical CDR3. The gene calls are TRBV24-1 and TRBJ2-1, with 7 nucleotides matching TRBD2. The V gene end was trimmed by 5 bases and the J gene end by 0 bases; junction bases not matched to a gene: 3. CDR1 KGHDR and CDR2 SFDVKD come from the germline V gene. This CDR3 is 15 amino acids long. The CDR3 protein is CATSGGGSSYNEQFF. CDR3 nucleotide sequence: TGTGCCACCAGTGGTGGCGGGAGCTCCTACAATGAGCAGTTCTTC.

V and J are TRBV28 and TRBJ2-3; D is possibly TRBD2 (6 bases). CDR1 is MDHEN, CDR2 SYDVKM, per germline. The CDR3 has 15 amino acids. V was shortened by 6 bases and J by 1 base, with 14 bases between the two germline ends. CDR3 nucleotide sequence: TGTGCCAGCAGGGGGGGACGGGGCCGCACAGATACGCAGTATTTT. Translated: CASRGGRGRTDTQYF.

The rearrangement uses TRBV10-3 and TRBJ2-7, with a possible D match to TRBD2 (5 bases). The CDR3 covers 12 residues. V shed 9 bases and J shed 2 bases, with 11 bases lying between them. Germline loops: CDR1 ENHRY, CDR2 SYGVKD. This CDR3 reads CAMGAQTYEQYF. Written as DNA, the CDR3 is TGTGCCATGGGAGCCCAAACCTACGAGCAGTACTTC.

This chain links TRBV30 with TRBJ2-2; D gene unclear. CDR1 is GTSNPN, CDR2 SVGIG, per germline (reference sequence). V was cut by 2 bases and J by 4 bases, with 5 bases left in between. The CDR3 has 12 amino acids. The DNA of the CDR3 is TGTGCCTGGAGTTTAGCCACCGGGGAGCTGTTTTTT. This sequence encodes CAWSLATGELFF.

This chain connects TRBV20-1 to TRBJ2-7; a weak D match, TRBD1 (5 bases). CDR1 is DFQATT and CDR2 is SNEGSKA in the germline V gene (reference sequence). This CDR3 contains 11 residues. V was clipped by 3 bases and J by 2 bases, with 5 bases between them. CDR3 nucleotides: TGCAGTGCTAGCAGGGCCTACGAGCAGTACTTC. Translation gives CSASRAYEQYF.

V gene TRBV28 combines with J gene TRBJ2-5; 7 nucleotides match TRBD1. V was clipped by 4 bases and J by 4 bases; unmatched bases: 3. Germline V lookup: CDR1 MDHEN, CDR2 SYDVKM. This CDR3 has 13 amino acids. The CDR3, as DNA: TGTGCCAGCAGTTATGGGACAGTAGAGACCCAGTACTTC. Its protein product is CASSYGTVETQYF. Looking up the rest from reference TRBV28 and TRBJ2-5 gives the full variable domain: DVKVTQSSRYLVKRTGEKVFLECVQDMDHENMFWYRQDPGLGLRLIYFSYDVKMKEKGDIPEGYSVSREKKERFSLILESASTNQTSMYLCASSYGTVETQYFGPGTRLLVL.

The chain carries TRBV10-3 and TRBJ2-1; 8 bases fit TRBD2. Unmatched junction bases numbered 8, after V lost 8 bases and J lost 8 bases. The germline CDR1 and CDR2 sequences are ENHRY and SYGVKD. The CDR3 contains 13 residues. The CDR3 nucleotides read TGTGCCATCGCGAGAGCGGGAGCGGATGAGCAGTTCTTC. Protein: CAIARAGADEQFF.

V is TRBV4-1 and J is TRBJ2-1, with D maybe TRBD2 (6 bases). Germline CDR1 and CDR2: MGHRA and YSYEKL. Trimming removed 0 bases at V and 0 bases at J, with 21 bases between. CDR3 length: 20 amino acids. The chain's CDR3 is CASSQEWAGLSGFSYNEQFF. Written as DNA, the CDR3 is TGCGCCAGCAGCCAAGAGTGGGCCGGACTTAGCGGTTTCTCCTACAATGAGCAGTTCTTC.

V gene TRBV5-4 combines with J gene TRBJ2-2, with 12 bases lining up with TRBD2. The CDR3 length is 18 residues. Trimming cost V 5 bases and J 0 bases; bases outside gene matches: 8. Per the germline V gene, CDR1 is SGHNT and CDR2 is YYREEE (reference sequence). Here the CDR3 DNA reads TGTGCCAGCAGTTCCGGGACTAGCGGGCCCGCGAACACCGGGGAGCTGTTTTTT. Residues: CASSSGTSGPANTGELFF.

V is TRBV15 and J is TRBJ2-5, with D unclear. This CDR3 spans 15 amino acids. Germline CDR1 reads LNHNV; CDR2 reads YYDKDF (reference sequence). Between the trimmed V and J ends, which lost 0 bases and 4 bases, there was a span of 12 bases. The CDR3 DNA sequence: TGTGCCACCAGCAGAGATATCCTAGAGAGAGAGACCCAGTACTTC. It translates to CATSRDILERETQYF.

The chain combines TRBV6-5 with TRBJ1-1, with a tentative D call TRBD1 (5 bases). Germline V gene lookup returns CDR1 MNHEY and CDR2 SVGAGI. V lost 10 bases, J lost 5 bases, and 17 bases lay in between. The CDR3 is 13 amino acids. The CDR3 nucleotides are TGTGCCACTAGGAAGGGGCTGAGGACTGAAGCTTTCTTT. Amino acid sequence: CATRKGLRTEAFF.

The V gene is TRBV5-4, the J gene TRBJ1-4; D not certain. The CDR3 contains 14 residues. The V end was cut by 2 bases, the J end by 5 bases, with 10 bases between. Germline CDR1 is SGHNT and CDR2 is YYREEE (reference sequence). The CDR3 DNA reads as TGTGCCAGCAGCTTATCGGTGAAAAATGAAAAACTGTTTTTT. Protein sequence: CASSLSVKNEKLFF.

The rearrangement joins TRBV4-1 to TRBJ2-1; 9 nucleotides agree with TRBD2. This CDR3 spans 15 amino acids. The V gene's germline CDR1 is MGHRA and CDR2 YSYEKL. The V and J ends lost 1 base and 2 bases, in that order; junction bases with no gene match: 0. This CDR3 is CASSQASGAYNEQFF. The CDR3 nucleotides are TGCGCCAGCAGCCAAGCTAGCGGGGCCTACAATGAGCAGTTCTTC.

The V and J genes are TRBV10-3 and TRBJ2-3; 8 nucleotides align to TRBD2. The CDR3 totals 15 residues. Trimming took 3 bases from V and 2 from J; bases not matched to a gene: 4. Germline assignment: CDR1 ENHRY and CDR2 SYGVKD. This CDR3 is CAISDWRGDTDTQYF. Here the CDR3 DNA reads TGTGCCATCAGTGATTGGCGGGGGGACACAGATACGCAGTATTTT.

The V gene is TRBV5-6, the J gene TRBJ2-1; TRBD2 aligns across 11 bases. The J segment lost 7 bases and the V segment lost 1 base, leaving 7 bases of the junction unmatched. CDR1 is SGHDT and CDR2 is YYEEEE in the germline V gene. The CDR3 consists of 16 residues. As DNA, the CDR3 is TGTGCCAGCAGCTTGCGTAGCGGGAGGGCGGCTAATGAGCAGTTCTTC. Translated, it gives CASSLRSGRAANEQFF. Together with reference TRBV5-6 and TRBJ2-1, the CDR3 gives the full variable domain: DAGVTQSPTHLIKTRGQQVTLRCSPKSGHDTVSWYQQALGQGPQFIFQYYEEEERQRGNFPDRFSGHQFPNYSSELNVNALLLGDSALYLCASSLRSGRAANEQFFGPGTRLTVL.

The genes are TRBV5-6 and TRBJ2-7; 10 bases agree with TRBD2. The CDR3 is 16 amino acids. Germline trimming cut 4 bases from V and 3 bases from J; bases unmatched to any gene: 10. Germline V gene lookup returns CDR1 SGHDT and CDR2 YYEEEE. The CDR3 bases are TGTGCCAGCAGCCCACCCAGCGGGAGGGTGGACTACGAGCAGTACTTC. Its protein product is CASSPPSGRVDYEQYF.

This rearrangement joins TRBV3-1 (or the pseudogene TRBV3-2) to TRBJ1-4, with no clear D. Germline V gene data show CDR1 as LGHDT and CDR2 as YNNKEL (reference sequence). The length of the CDR3 is 16 residues. Trimming took off 3 bases at V and 4 bases at J, with 15 bases between the two ends. CDR3 nucleotide sequence: TGTGCCAGCAGCCAGGACTCGGCTCGACGTAATGAAAAACTGTTTTTT. The encoded protein is CASSQDSARRNEKLFF.